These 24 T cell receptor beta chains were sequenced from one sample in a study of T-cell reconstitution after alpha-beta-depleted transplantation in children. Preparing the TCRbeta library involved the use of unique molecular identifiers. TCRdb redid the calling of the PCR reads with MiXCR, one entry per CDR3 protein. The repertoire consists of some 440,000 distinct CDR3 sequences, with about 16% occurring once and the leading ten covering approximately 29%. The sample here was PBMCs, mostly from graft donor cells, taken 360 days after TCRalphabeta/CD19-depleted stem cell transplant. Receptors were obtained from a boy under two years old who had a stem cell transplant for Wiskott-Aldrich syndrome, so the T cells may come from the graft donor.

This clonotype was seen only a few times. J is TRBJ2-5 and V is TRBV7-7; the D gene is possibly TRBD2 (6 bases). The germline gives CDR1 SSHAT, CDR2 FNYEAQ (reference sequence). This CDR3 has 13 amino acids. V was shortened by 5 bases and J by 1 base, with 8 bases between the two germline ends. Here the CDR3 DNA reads TGTGCCAGCAGCATTAGCGGCCAAGAGACCCAGTACTTC. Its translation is CASSISGQETQYF.

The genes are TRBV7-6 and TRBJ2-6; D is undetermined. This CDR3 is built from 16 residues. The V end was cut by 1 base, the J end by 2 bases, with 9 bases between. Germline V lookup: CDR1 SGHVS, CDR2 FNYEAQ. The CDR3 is CASSLVSETGANVLTF. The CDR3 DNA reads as TGTGCCAGCAGCTTAGTTAGTGAAACTGGGGCCAACGTCCTGACTTTC.

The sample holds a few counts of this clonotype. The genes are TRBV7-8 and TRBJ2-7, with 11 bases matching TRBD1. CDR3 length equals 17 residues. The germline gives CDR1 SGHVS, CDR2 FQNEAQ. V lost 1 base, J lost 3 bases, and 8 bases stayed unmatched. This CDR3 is CASSLGWTGGMNYEQYF. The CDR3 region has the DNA TGTGCCAGCAGCTTAGGATGGACAGGGGGCATGAACTACGAGCAGTACTTC. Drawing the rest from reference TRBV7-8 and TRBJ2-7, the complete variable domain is GAGVSQSPRYKVAKRGQDVALRCDPISGHVSLFWYQQALGQGPEFLTYFQNEAQLDKSGLPSDRFFAERPEGSVSTLKIQRTQQEDSAVYLCASSLGWTGGMNYEQYFGPGTRLTVT.

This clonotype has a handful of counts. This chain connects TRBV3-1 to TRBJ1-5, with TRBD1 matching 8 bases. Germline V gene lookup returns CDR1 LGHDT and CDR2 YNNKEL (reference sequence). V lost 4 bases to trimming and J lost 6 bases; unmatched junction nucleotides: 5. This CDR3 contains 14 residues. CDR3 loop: CASSRQGRGQPQHF. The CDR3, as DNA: TGTGCCAGCAGCCGACAGGGGAGAGGTCAGCCCCAGCATTTT.

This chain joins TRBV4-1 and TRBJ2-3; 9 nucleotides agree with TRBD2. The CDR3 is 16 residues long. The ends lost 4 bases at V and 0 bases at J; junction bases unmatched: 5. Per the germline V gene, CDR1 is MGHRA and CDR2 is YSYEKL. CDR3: CASSLIAGASTDTQYF. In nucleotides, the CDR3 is TGCGCCAGCAGCCTAATAGCGGGGGCAAGCACAGATACGCAGTATTTT.

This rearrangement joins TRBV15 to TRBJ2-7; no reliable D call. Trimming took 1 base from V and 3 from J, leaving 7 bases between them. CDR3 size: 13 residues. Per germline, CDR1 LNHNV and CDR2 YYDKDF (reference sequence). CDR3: CATSRGRNYEQYF. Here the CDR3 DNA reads TGTGCCACCAGCAGAGGCCGAAACTACGAGCAGTACTTC.

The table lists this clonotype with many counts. The DNA for the CDR3 is TGTGCCAGCAGATATACAGGGTGGAACACTGAAGCTTTCTTT. It is translated as CASRYTGWNTEAFF. The chain carries TRBV6-5 and TRBJ1-1, with D tentatively TRBD1 (6 bases). Germline V gene sequence: CDR1 MNHEY, CDR2 SVGAGI. This CDR3 has 14 residues. V was cut by 6 bases and J by 1 base, with 12 bases left in between.

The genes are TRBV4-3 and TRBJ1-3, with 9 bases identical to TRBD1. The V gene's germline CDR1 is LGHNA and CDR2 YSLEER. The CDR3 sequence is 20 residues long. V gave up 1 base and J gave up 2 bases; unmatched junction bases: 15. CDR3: CASSQGYSWFTGGTGNTIYF. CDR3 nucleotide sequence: TGCGCCAGCAGCCAAGGGTATAGCTGGTTCACAGGGGGCACTGGAAACACCATATATTTT.

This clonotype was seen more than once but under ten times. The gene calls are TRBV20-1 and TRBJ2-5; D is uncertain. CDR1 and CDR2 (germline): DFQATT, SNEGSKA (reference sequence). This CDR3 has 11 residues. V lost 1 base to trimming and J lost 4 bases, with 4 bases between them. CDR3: CSARGGETQYF. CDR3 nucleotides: TGCAGTGCTAGAGGGGGAGAGACCCAGTACTTC.

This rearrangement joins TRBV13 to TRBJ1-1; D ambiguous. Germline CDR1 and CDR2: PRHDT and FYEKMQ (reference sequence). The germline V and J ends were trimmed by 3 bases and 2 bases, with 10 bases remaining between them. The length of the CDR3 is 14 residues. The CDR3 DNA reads TGTGCCAGCAGCTTTCAGACTTTTAACACTGAAGCTTTCTTT. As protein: CASSFQTFNTEAFF.

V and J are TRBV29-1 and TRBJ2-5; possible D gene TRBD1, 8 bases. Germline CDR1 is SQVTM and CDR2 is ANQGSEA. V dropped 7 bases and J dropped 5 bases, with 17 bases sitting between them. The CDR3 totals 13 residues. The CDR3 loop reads CSGIDRGGETQYF. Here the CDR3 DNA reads TGCAGCGGTATCGACAGGGGAGGGGAGACCCAGTACTTC.

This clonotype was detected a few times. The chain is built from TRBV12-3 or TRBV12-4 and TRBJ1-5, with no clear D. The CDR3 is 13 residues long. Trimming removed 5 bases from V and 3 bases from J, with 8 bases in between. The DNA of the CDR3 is TGTGCCAGCAGTAGGACTTTCAATCAGCCCCAGCATTTT. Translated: CASSRTFNQPQHF.

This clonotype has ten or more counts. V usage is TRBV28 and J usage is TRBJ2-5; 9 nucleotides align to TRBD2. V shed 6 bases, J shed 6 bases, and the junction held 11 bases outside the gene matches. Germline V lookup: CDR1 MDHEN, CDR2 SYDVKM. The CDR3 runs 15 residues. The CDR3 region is CASRGAGGLRKTQYF. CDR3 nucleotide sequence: TGTGCCAGCAGGGGAGCGGGGGGCCTTCGTAAGACCCAGTACTTC.

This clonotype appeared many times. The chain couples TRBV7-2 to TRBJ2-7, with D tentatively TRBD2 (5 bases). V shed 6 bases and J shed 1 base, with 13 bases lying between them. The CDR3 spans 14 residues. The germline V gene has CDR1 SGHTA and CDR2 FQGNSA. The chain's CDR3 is CASSHRTLSYEQYF. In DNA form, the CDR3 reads TGTGCCAGCAGTCACCGGACTCTTTCCTACGAGCAGTACTTC.

The CDR3 spells CATSDSGTSGGRLGREQFF. The DNA for the CDR3 is TGTGCCACCAGTGATTCGGGGACTAGCGGGGGCCGCTTAGGTCGTGAGCAGTTCTTC. The rearrangement links TRBV24-1 to TRBJ2-1, with 14 bases that match TRBD2. Germline CDR1 and CDR2: KGHDR and SFDVKD. The junction had 14 bases not matched to a gene; V was cut back by 2 bases and J by 9 bases. CDR3 length: 19 amino acids.

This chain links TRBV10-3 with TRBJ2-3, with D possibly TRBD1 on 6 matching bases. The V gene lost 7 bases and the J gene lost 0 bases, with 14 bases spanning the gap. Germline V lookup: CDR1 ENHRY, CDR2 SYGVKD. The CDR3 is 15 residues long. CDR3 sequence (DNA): TGTGCCATCAAGGGCAGGGGAACTAGCACAGATACGCAGTATTTT. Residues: CAIKGRGTSTDTQYF.

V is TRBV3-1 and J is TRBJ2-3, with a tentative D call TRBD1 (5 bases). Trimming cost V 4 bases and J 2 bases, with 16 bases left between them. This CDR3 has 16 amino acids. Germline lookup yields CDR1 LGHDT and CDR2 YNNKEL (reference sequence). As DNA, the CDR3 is TGTGCCAGCAGCCCCAGGGCAACGACCAACACAGATACGCAGTATTTT. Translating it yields CASSPRATTNTDTQYF.

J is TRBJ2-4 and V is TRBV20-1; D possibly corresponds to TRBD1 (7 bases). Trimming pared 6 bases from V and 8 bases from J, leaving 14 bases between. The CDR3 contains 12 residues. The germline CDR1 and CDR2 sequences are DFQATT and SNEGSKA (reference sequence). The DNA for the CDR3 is TGCAGTGCAGAGGACAGGAGGGACATTCAGTACTTC. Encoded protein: CSAEDRRDIQYF.

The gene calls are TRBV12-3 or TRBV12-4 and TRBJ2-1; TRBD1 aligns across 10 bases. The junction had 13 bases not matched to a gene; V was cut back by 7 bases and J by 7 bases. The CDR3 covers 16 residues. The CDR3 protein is CASKDRGIYPGNEQFF. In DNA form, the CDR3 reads TGTGCCAGCAAGGACAGGGGGATTTACCCTGGGAATGAGCAGTTCTTC.

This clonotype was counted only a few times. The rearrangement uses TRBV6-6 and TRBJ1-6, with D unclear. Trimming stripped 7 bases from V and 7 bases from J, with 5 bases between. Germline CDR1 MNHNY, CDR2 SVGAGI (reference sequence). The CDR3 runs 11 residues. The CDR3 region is CASNENSPLHF. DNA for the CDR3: TGTGCCAGCAACGAGAATTCACCCCTCCACTTT.

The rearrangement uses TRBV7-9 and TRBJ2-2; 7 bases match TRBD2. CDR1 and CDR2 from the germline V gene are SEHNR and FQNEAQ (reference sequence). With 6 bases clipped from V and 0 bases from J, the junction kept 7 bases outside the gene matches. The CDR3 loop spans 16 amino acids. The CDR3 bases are TGTGCCAGCAGAAAATTTGGACTAGCGAACACCGGGGAGCTGTTTTTT. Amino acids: CASRKFGLANTGELFF.

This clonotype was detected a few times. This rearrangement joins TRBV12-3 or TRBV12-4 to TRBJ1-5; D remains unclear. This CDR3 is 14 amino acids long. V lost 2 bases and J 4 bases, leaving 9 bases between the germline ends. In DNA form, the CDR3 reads TGTGCCAGCAGTTTATCGGGGTGGAATCAGCCCCAGCATTTT. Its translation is CASSLSGWNQPQHF.

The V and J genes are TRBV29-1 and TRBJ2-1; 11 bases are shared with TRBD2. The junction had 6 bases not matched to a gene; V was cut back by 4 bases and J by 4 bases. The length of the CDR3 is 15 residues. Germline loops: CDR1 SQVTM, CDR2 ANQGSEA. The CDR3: CSVGARLAGYNEQFF. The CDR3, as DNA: TGCAGCGTTGGAGCCAGACTAGCGGGATACAATGAGCAGTTCTTC.

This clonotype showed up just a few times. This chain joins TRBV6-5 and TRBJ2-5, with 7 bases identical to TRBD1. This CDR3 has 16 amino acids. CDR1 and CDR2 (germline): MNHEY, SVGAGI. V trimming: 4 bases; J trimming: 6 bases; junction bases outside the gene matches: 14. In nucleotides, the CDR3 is TGTGCCAGCAGTTCCCTGGGACAGCCCCTTACGAAGACCCAGTACTTC. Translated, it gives CASSSLGQPLTKTQYF.